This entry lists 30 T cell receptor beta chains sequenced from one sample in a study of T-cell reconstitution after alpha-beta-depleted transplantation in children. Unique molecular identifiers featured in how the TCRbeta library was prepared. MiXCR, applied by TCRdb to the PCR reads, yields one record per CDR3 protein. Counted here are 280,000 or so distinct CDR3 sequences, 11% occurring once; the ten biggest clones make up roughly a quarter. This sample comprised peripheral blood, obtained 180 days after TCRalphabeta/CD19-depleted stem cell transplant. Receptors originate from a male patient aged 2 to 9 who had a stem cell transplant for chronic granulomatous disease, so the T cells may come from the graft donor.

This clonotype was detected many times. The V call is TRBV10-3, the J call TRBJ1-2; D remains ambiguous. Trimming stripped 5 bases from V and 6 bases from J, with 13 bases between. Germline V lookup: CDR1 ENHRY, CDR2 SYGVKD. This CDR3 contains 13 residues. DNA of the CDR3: TGTGCCATCAGTCGAGTCCGACCCGATGGCTACACCTTC. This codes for CAISRVRPDGYTF.

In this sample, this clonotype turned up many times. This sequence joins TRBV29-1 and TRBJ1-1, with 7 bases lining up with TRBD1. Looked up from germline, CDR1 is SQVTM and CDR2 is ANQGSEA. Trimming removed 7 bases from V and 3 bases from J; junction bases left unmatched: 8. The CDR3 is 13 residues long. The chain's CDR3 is CSASTGRDTEAFF. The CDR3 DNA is TGCAGCGCATCGACAGGGAGGGACACTGAAGCTTTCTTT.

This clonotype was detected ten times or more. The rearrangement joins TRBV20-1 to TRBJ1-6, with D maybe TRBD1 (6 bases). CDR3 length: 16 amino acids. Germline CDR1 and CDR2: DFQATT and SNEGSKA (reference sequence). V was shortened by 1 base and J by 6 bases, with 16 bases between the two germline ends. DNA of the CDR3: TGCAGTGCTAGAGCAGCAGGGGCGGTATCTAATTCACCCCTCCACTTT. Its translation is CSARAAGAVSNSPLHF.

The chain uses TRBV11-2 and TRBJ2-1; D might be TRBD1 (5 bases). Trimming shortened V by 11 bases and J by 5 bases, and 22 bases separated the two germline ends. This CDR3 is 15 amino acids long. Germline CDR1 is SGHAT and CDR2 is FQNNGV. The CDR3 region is CASSARRALNNEQFF. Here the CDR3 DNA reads TGTGCCTCCTCTGCTCGCAGGGCACTAAACAATGAGCAGTTCTTC.

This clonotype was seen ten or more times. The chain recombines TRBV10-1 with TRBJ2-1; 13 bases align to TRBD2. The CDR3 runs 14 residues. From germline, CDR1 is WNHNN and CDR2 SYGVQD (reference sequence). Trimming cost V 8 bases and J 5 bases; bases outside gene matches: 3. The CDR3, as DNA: TGCGCCAGCGGGACTAGCGGGAAGGACAATGAGCAGTTCTTC. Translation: CASGTSGKDNEQFF.

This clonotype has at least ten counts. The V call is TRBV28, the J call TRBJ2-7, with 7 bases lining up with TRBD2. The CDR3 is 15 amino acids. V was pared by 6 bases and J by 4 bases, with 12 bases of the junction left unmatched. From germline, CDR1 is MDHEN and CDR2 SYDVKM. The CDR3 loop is CASSRPGLLIYEQYF. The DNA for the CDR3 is TGTGCCAGCAGCAGACCGGGACTACTGATATACGAGCAGTACTTC.

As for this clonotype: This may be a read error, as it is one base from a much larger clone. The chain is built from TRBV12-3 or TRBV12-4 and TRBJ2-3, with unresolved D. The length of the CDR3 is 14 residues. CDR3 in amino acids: CARSSADLTDTQYF. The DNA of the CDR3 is TGTGCCAGAAGTTCCGCGGACCTCACAGATACGCAGTATTTT.

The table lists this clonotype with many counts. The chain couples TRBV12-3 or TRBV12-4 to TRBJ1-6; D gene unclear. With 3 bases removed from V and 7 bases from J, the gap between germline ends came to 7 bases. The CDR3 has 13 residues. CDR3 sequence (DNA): TGTGCCAGCAGTTTGAAAGGGAATTCACCCCTCCACTTT. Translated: CASSLKGNSPLHF.

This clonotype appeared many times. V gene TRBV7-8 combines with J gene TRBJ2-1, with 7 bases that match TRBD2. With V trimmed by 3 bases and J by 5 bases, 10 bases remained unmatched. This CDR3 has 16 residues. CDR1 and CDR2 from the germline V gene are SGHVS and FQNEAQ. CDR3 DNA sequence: TGTGCCAGCAGCTTTGGTTTGAGGGAGGGCAACAATGAGCAGTTCTTC. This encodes CASSFGLREGNNEQFF.

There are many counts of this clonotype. In DNA, the CDR3 is TGTGCCAGCAGTTGGGGGCTCCGGGGCTCGAGCTCCTACAATGAGCAGTTCTTC. This translates into CASSWGLRGSSSYNEQFF. The rearrangement uses TRBV11-2 and TRBJ2-1, with a tentative D call TRBD1 (6 bases). Germline lookup yields CDR1 SGHAT and CDR2 FQNNGV. The CDR3 sequence is 18 residues long. Deletions cut 6 bases from V and 0 bases from J, with 21 bases between.

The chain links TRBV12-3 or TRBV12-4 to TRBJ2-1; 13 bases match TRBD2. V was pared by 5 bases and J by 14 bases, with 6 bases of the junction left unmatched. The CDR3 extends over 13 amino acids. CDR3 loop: CASSNGLAGEEFF. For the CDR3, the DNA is TGTGCCAGCAGTAACGGACTAGCGGGGGAAGAGTTCTTC.

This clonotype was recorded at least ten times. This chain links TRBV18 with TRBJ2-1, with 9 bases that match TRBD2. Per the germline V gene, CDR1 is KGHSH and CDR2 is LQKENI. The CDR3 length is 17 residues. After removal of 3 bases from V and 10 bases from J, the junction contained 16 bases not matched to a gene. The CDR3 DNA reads TGTGCCAGCTCACCCCAGGGGGAAGCGGGAGGATCGATGGAGCAGTTCTTC. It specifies CASSPQGEAGGSMEQFF.

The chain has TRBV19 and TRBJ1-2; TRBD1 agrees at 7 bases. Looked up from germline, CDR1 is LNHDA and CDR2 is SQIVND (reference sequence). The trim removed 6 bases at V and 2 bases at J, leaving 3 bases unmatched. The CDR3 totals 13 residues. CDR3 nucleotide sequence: TGTGCCAGTAGGACACAGGGGAACTATGGCTACACCTTC. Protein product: CASRTQGNYGYTF.

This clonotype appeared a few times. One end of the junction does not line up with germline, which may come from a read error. DNA for the CDR3: TGTGCCACTAGTAGCACAGATACGCAGTATTTT. It codes for CATSSTDTQYF. The chain is built from TRBV19 and TRBJ2-3; D is unclear. The CDR3 has 11 residues. The germline gives CDR1 LNHDA, CDR2 SQIVND (reference sequence).

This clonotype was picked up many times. CDR3 in DNA: TGTGCCAGCAGTCAGGGGAAGGGCTACACCTTC. Translation gives CASSQGKGYTF. V usage is TRBV25-1 and J usage is TRBJ1-2; D may be TRBD1 (6 bases). With 5 bases removed from V and 8 bases from J, the gap between germline ends came to 9 bases. This CDR3 comprises 11 residues. Per the germline V gene, CDR1 is MGHDK and CDR2 is SYGVNS.

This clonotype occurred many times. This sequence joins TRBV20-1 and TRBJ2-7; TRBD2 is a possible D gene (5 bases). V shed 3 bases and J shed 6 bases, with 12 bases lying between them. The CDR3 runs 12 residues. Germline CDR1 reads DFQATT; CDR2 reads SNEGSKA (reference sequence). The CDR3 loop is CSASSLALEQYF. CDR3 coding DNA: TGCAGTGCTAGCTCCCTAGCCCTCGAGCAGTACTTC.

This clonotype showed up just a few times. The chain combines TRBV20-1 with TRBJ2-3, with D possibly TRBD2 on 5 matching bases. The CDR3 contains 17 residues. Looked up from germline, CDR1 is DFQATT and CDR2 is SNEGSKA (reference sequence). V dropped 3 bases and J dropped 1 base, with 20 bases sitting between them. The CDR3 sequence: CSARLRTPLAGTDTQYF. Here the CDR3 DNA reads TGCAGTGCTAGGCTTCGGACTCCTCTTGCGGGCACAGATACGCAGTATTTT.

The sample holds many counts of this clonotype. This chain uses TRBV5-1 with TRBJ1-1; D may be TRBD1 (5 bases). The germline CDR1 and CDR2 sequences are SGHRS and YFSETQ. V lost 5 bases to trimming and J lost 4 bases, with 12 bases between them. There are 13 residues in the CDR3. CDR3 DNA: TGCGCCAGCAGTTCAGGGATCGGCACTGAAGCTTTCTTT. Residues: CASSSGIGTEAFF.

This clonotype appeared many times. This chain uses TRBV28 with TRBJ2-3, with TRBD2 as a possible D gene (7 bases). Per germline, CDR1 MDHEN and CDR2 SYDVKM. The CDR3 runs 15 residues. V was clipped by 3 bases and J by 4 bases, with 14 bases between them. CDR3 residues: CASSFVGGGPDTQYF. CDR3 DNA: TGTGCCAGCAGTTTTGTGGGAGGGGGGCCAGATACGCAGTATTTT. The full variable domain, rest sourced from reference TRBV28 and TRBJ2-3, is DVKVTQSSRYLVKRTGEKVFLECVQDMDHENMFWYRQDPGLGLRLIYFSYDVKMKEKGDIPEGYSVSREKKERFSLILESASTNQTSMYLCASSFVGGGPDTQYFGPGTRLTVL.

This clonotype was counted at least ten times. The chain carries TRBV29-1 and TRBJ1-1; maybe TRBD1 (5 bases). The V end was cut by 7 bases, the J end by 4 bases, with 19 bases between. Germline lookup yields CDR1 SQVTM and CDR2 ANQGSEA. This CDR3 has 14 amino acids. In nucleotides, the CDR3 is TGCAGCGCCCTAGGGGCAGGGAGAGGCACTGAAGCTTTCTTT. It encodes CSALGAGRGTEAFF.

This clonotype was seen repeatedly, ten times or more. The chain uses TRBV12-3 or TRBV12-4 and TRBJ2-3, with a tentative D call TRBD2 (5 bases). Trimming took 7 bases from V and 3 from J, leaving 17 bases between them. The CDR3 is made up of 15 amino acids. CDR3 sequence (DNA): TGTGCCAGCACCCCCCTGAGGAGGAAGACAGATACGCAGTATTTT. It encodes CASTPLRRKTDTQYF.

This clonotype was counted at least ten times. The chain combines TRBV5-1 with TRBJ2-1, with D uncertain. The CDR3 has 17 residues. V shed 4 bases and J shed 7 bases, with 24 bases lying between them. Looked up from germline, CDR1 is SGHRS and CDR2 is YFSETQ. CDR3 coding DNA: TGCGCCAGCAGCCGTCCCGGCAGTTTGTCGGCAGCGAATGAGCAGTTCTTC. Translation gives CASSRPGSLSAANEQFF.

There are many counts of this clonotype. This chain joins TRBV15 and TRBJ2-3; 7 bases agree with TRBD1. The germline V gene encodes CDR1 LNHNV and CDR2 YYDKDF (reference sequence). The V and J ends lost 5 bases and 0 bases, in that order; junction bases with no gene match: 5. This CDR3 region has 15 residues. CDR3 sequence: CATSRGQTSTDTQYF. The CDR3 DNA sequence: TGTGCCACCAGCCGGGGACAGACTAGCACAGATACGCAGTATTTT.

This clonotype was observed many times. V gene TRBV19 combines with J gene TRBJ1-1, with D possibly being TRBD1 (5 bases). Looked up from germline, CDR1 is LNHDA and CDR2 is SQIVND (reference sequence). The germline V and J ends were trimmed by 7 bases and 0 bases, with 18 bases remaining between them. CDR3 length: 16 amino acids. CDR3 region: CASTPSGTTMNTEAFF. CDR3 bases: TGTGCCAGTACCCCATCAGGGACCACTATGAACACTGAAGCTTTCTTT.

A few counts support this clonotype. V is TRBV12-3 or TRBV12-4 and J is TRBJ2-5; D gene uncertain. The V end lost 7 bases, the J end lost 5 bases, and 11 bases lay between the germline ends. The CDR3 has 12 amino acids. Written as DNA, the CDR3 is TGTGCCAGCAAGGCGAGCTGGGAGACCCAGTACTTC. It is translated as CASKASWETQYF.

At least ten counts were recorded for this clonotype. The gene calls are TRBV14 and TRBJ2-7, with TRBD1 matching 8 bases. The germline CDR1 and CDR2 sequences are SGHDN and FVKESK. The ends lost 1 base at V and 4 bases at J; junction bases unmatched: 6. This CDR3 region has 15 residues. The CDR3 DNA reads TGTGCCAGCAGCCAAGTTTTCAGGGGGCGATACGAGCAGTACTTC. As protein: CASSQVFRGRYEQYF.

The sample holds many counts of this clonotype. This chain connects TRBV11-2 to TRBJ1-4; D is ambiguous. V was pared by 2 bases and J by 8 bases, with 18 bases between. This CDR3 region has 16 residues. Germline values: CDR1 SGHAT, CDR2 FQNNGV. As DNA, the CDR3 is TGTGCCAGCAGCTTATACGGCTCCAGATCGGTGGAAAAACTGTTTTTT. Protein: CASSLYGSRSVEKLFF.

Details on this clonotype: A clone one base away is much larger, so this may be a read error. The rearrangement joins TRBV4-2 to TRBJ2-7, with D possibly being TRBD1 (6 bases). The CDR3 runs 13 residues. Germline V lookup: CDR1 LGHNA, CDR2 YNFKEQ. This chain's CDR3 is CASSQGASCEQYF. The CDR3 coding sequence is TGTGCCAGCAGCCAGGGGGCCTCCTGCGAGCAGTACTTC.

The CDR3 coding sequence is TGTGCCAGCATGGGGACTAGCGTATCTAGCACAGATACGCAGTATTTT. It is translated as CASMGTSVSSTDTQYF. The chain couples TRBV6-1 to TRBJ2-3; 10 positions match TRBD2. V lost 7 bases to trimming and J lost 0 bases; unmatched junction nucleotides: 7. The CDR3 length is 16 residues. Germline V gene data show CDR1 as MNHNS and CDR2 as SASEGT.

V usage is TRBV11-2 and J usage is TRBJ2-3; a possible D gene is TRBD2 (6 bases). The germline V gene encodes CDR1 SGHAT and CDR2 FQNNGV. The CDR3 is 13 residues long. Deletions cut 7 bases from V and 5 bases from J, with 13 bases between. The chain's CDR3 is CASTYWRGDTQYF. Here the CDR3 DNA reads TGTGCCAGCACCTACTGGAGGGGAGATACGCAGTATTTT.